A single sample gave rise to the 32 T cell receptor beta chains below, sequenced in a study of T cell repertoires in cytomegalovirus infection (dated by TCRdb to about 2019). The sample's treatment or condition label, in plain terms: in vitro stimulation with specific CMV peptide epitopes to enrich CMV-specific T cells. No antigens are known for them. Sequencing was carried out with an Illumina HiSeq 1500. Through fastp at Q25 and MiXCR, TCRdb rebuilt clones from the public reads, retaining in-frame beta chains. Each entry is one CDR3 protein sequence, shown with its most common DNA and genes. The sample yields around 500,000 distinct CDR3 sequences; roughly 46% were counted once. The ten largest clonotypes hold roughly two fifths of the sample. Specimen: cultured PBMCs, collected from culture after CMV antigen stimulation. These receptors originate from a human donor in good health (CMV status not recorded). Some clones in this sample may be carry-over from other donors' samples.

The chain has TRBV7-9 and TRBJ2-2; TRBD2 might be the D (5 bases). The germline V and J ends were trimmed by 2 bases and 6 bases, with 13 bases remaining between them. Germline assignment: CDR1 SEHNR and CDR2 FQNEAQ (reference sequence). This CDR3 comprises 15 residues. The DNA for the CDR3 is TGTGCCAGCAGCTTATATGACTCCGGGGCCGGGGAGCTGTTTTTT. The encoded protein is CASSLYDSGAGELFF. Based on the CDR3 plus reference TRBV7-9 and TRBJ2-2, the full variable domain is DTGVSQNPRHKITKRGQNVTFRCDPISEHNRLYWYRQTLGQGPEFLTYFQNEAQLEKSRLLSDRFSAERPKGSFSTLEIQRTEQGDSAMYLCASSLYDSGAGELFFGEGSRLTVL.

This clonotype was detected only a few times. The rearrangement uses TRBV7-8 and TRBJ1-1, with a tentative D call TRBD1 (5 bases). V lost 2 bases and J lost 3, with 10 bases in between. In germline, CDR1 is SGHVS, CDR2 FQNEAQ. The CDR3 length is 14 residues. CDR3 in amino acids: CASSLLGVDTEAFF. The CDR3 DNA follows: TGTGCCAGCAGCTTACTAGGGGTGGACACTGAAGCTTTCTTT.

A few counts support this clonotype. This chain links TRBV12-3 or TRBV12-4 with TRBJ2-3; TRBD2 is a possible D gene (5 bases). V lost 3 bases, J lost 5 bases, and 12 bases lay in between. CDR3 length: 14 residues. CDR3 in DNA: TGTGCCAGCAGTTTCGGGGTAGAAGAAGATACGCAGTATTTT. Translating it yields CASSFGVEEDTQYF.

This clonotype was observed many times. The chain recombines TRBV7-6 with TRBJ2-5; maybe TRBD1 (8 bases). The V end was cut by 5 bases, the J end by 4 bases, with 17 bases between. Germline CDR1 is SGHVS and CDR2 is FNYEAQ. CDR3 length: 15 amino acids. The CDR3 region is CASSPQTGEGETQYF. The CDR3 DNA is TGTGCCAGCAGCCCCCAGACAGGGGAGGGAGAGACCCAGTACTTC.

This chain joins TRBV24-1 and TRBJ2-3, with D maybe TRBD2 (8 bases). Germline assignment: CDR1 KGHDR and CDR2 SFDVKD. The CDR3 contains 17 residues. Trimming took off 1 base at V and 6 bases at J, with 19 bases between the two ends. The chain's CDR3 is CATSDFSGTETGDTQYF. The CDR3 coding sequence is TGTGCCACCAGTGATTTTAGCGGGACAGAAACAGGGGATACGCAGTATTTT.

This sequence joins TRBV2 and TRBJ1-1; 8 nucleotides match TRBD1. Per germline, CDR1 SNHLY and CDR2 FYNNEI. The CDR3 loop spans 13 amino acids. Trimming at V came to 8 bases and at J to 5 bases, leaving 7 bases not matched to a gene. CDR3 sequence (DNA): TGTGCCAGCCGAGGACAGGGTTGGACTGAAGCTTTCTTT. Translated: CASRGQGWTEAFF.

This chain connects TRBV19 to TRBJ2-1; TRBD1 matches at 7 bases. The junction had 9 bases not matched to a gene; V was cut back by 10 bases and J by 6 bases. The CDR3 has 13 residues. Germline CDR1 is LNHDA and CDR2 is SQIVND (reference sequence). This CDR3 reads CATRDRSSNEQFF. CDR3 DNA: TGTGCCACCCGGGACAGATCGAGCAATGAGCAGTTCTTC.

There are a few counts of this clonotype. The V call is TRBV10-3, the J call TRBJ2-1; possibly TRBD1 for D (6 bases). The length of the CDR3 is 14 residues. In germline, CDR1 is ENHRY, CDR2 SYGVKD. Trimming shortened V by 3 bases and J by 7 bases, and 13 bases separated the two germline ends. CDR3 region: CAISDKQGRNEQFF. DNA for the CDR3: TGTGCCATCAGTGATAAACAGGGAAGGAATGAGCAGTTCTTC.

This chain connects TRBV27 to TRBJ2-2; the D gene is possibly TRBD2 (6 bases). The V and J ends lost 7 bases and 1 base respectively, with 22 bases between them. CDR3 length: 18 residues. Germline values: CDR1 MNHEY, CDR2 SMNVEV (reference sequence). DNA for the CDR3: TGTGCCAGCAAAGATTTTTCCCTGGGCGGGGAGAACACCGGGGAGCTGTTTTTT. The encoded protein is CASKDFSLGGENTGELFF.

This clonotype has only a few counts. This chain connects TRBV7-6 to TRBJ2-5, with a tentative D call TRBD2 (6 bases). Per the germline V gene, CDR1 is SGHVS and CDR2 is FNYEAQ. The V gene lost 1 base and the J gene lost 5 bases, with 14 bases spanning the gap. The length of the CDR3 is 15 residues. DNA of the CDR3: TGTGCCAGCAGCTTAGATGGCCGACTAGTGGAGACCCAGTACTTC. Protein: CASSLDGRLVETQYF.

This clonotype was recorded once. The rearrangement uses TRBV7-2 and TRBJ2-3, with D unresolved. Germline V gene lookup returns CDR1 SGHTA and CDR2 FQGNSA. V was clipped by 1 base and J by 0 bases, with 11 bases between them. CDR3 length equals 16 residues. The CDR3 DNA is TGTGCCAGCAGCTTAGGCTGGGCGACAAGCACAGATACGCAGTATTTT. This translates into CASSLGWATSTDTQYF. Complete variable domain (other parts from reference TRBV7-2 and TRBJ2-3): GAGVSQSPSNKVTEKGKDVELRCDPISGHTALYWYRQSLGQGLEFLIYFQGNSAPDKSGLPSDRFSAERTGGSVSTLTIQRTQQEDSAVYLCASSLGWATSTDTQYFGPGTRLTVL.

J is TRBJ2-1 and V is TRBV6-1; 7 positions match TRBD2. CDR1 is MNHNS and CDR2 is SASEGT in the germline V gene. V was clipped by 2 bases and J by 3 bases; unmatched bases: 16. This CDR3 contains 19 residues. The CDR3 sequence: CASSELPRGSGNNYNEQFF. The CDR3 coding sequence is TGTGCCAGCAGTGAACTCCCTCGCGGCAGCGGGAATAACTACAATGAGCAGTTCTTC.

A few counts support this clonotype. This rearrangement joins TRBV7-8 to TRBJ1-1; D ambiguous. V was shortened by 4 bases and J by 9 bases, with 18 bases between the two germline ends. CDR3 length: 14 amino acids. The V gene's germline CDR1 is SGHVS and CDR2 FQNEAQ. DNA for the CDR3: TGTGCCAGCAGCTACCTCGACACGGCTCGTAAAGCTTTCTTT. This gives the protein CASSYLDTARKAFF.

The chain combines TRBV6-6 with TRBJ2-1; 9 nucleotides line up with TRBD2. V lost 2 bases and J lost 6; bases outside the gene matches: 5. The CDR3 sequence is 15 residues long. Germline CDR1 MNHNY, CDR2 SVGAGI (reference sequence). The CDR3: CASSYPLAGTNEQFF. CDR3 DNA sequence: TGTGCCAGCAGTTACCCCCTAGCGGGGACCAATGAGCAGTTCTTC.

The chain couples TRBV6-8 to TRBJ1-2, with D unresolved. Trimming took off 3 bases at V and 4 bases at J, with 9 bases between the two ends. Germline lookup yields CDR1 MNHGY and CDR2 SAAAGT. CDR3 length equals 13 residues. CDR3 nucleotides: TGTGCCAGCAGTTATGGCGGCCTCTATGGCTACACCTTC. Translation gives CASSYGGLYGYTF.

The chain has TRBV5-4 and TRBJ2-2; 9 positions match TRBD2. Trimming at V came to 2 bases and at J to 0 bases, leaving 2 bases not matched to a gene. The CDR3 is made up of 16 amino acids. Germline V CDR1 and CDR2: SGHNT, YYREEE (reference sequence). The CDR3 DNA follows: TGTGCCAGCAGCTTCCTAGCGGGAACGAACACCGGGGAGCTGTTTTTT. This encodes CASSFLAGTNTGELFF. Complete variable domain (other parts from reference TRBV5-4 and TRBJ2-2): ETGVTQSPTHLIKTRGQQVTLRCSSQSGHNTVSWYQQALGQGPQFIFQYYREEENGRGNFPPRFSGLQFPNYSSELNVNALELDDSALYLCASSFLAGTNTGELFFGEGSRLTVL.

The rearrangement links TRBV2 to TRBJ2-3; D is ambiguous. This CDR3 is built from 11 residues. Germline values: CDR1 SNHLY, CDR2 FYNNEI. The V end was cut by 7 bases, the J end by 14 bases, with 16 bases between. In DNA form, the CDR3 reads TGTGCCAGCAAGGAGAACGGCTTATGGTATTTT. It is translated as CASKENGLWYF.

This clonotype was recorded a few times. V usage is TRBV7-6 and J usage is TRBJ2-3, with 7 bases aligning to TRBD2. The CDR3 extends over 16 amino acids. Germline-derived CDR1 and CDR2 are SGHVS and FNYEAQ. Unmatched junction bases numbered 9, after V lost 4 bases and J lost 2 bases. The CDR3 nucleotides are TGTGCCAGCAGCTCATTAGGAGGGACTACCACAGATACGCAGTATTTT. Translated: CASSSLGGTTTDTQYF.

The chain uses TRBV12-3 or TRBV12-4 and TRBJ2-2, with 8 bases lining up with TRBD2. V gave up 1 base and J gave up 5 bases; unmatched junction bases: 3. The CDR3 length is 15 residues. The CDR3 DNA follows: TGTGCCAGCAGTTTAGGACGGGGGGGAACCGGGGAGCTGTTTTTT. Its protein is CASSLGRGGTGELFF.

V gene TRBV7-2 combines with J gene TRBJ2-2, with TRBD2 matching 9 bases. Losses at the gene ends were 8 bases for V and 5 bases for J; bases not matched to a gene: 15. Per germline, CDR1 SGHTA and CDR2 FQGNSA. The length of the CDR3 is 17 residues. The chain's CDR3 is CASYFPGVAGVTGELFF. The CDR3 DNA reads TGTGCCAGCTACTTCCCCGGGGTAGCGGGGGTGACCGGGGAGCTGTTTTTT.

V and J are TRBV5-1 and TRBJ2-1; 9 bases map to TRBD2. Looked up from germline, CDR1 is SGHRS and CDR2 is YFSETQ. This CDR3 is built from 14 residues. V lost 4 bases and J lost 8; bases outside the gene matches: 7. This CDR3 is CASSPSGGKHEQFF. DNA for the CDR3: TGCGCCAGCAGCCCGAGCGGGGGGAAGCATGAGCAGTTCTTC.

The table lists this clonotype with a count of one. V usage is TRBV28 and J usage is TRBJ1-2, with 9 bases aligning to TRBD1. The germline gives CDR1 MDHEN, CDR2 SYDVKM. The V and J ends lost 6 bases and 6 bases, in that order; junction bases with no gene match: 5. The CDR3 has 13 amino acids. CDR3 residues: CASRGQGVDGYTF. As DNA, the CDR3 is TGTGCCAGCAGGGGACAGGGAGTGGATGGCTACACCTTC.

CDR3 protein: CASSLSAPGLADEQFF. DNA for the CDR3: TGTGCCAGCAGCTTATCGGCCCCGGGACTAGCAGATGAGCAGTTCTTC. The chain couples TRBV7-6 to TRBJ2-1; 9 bases are shared with TRBD2. The CDR3 totals 16 residues. Germline CDR1 reads SGHVS; CDR2 reads FNYEAQ. V dropped 2 bases and J dropped 8; count of bases not matched to a gene: 10. The whole variable domain, filled in from reference TRBV7-6 and TRBJ2-1, reads GAGVSQSPRYKVTKRGQDVALRCDPISGHVSLYWYRQALGQGPEFLTYFNYEAQQDKSGLPNDRFSAERPEGSISTLTIQRTEQRDSAMYRCASSLSAPGLADEQFFGPGTRLTVL.

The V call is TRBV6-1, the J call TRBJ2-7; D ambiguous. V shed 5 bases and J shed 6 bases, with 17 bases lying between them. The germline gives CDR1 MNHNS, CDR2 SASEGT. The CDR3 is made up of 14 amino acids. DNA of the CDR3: TGTGCCAGCAGTAAATTAAGGGATGACGGCGAGCAGTACTTC. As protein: CASSKLRDDGEQYF.

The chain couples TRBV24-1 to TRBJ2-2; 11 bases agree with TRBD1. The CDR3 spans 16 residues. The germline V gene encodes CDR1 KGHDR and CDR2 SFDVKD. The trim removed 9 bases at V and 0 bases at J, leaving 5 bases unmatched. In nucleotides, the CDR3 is TGTGCCACCGGGGACAGGGGGGTATCGAACACCGGGGAGCTGTTTTTT. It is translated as CATGDRGVSNTGELFF.

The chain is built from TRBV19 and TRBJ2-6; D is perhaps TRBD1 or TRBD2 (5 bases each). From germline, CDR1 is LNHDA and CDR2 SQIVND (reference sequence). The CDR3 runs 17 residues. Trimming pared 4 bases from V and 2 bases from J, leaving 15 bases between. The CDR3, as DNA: TGTGCCAGTAGTAAAAAGGGACCTCTCGCTGGGGCCAACGTCCTGACTTTC. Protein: CASSKKGPLAGANVLTF.

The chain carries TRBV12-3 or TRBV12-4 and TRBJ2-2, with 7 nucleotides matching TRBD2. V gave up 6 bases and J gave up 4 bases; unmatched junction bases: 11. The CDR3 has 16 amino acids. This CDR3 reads CASRTLGGGATGELFF. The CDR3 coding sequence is TGTGCCAGCAGAACGCTGGGCGGGGGTGCCACCGGGGAGCTGTTTTTT.

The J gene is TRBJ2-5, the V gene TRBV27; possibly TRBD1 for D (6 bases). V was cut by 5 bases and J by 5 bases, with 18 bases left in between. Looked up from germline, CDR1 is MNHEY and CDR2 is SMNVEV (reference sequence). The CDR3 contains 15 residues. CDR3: CASSPRDTVLETQYF. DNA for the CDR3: TGTGCCAGCAGTCCCAGGGACACCGTCTTGGAGACCCAGTACTTC.

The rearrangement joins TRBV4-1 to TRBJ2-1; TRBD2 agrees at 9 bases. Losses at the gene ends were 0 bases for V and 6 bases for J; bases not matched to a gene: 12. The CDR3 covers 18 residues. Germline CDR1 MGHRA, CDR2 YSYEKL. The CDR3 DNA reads TGCGCCAGCAGCCAAGAAAGGGATATAGCGGGGGCCATCAATGAGCAGTTCTTC. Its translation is CASSQERDIAGAINEQFF.

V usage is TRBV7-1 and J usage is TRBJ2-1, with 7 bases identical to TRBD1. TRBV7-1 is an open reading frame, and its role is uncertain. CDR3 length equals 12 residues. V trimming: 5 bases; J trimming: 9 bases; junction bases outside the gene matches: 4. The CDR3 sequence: CASSTGQVEQFF. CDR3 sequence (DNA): TGTGCCAGCAGCACCGGACAGGTTGAGCAGTTCTTC.

CDR3 DNA sequence: TGTGCCGGGGTTCCCAGGAGCGGGAATGAGCAGTTCTTC. Its protein is CAGVPRSGNEQFF. This sequence joins TRBV7-6 and TRBJ2-1; possibly TRBD2 for D (6 bases). Trimming stripped 11 bases from V and 7 bases from J, with 18 bases between. Per germline, CDR1 SGHVS and CDR2 FNYEAQ. The CDR3 spans 13 residues.

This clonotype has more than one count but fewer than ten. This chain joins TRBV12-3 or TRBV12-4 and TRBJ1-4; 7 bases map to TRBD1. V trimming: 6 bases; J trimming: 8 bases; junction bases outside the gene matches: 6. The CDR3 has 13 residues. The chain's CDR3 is CASRLTGQEKLFF. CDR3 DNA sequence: TGTGCCAGCAGACTGACAGGGCAAGAAAAACTGTTTTTT.